The rows below give T cell receptor beta chains drawn from one sample of a study of OX40 agonist ivuxolimab in advanced cancers. TCRdb's copy holds only in-frame clones and misses some; the assay was immunoSEQ multiplex PCR. The data show about 50,000 clones, with over 70% seen just once and roughly 3.9% held by the top ten. The sequenced sample was CD4+ or CD8+ T cells sorted from blood, obtained in a trial of the OX40 agonist ivuxolimab. These TCRs come from an adult with an advanced solid tumor such as melanoma, head and neck, liver or kidney cancer. The CDR3 runs from the conserved cysteine through the conserved F or W. Each record gives: CDR3 DNA, CDR3 protein, V gene, clone size, D gene, J gene. A D gene is named only where the DNA matches it firmly. Clone size appears in some rows only: once, few, many, or a class for an expanded clone.

CDR3 DNA: TGTGCCAGCAGTCGGCTACAAGAGACCCAGTACTTC
CDR3 protein: CASSRLQETQYF
V gene: TRBV6-1
clone size: once
D gene: -
J gene: TRBJ2-5

CDR3 DNA: TGTGCCAGCTCACCGATCTGGCAGGGTGGTACTGAAGCTTTCTTT
CDR3 protein: CASSPIWQGGTEAFF
V gene: TRBV18
clone size: -
D gene: -
J gene: TRBJ1-1

CDR3 DNA: TGTGCCAGCAGCTTGCTCGAGGCCGGCGAGCAGTACTTC
CDR3 protein: CASSLLEAGEQYF
V gene: TRBV7-7
clone size: -
D gene: -
J gene: TRBJ2-7

CDR3 DNA: TGTGCCAGCAGCAGGGAGGGGACAGGGAAAAATGAGCAGTTCTTC
CDR3 protein: CASSREGTGKNEQFF
V gene: TRBV7-3
clone size: few
D gene: TRBD1
J gene: TRBJ2-1

CDR3 DNA: TGTGCCAGTAGTAGGGCGGGTCCGTGGGAGACCCAGTACTTC
CDR3 protein: CASSRAGPWETQYF
V gene: TRBV19
clone size: once
D gene: -
J gene: TRBJ2-5

CDR3 DNA: TGCGCCAGCAGCTTGGGGACGGGAACCTACGAGCAGTACTTC
CDR3 protein: CASSLGTGTYEQYF
V gene: TRBV5-1
clone size: -
D gene: -
J gene: TRBJ2-7

CDR3 DNA: TGCGCCAGCAGCCTCGGACGTAATGAAAAACTGTTTTTT
CDR3 protein: CASSLGRNEKLFF
V gene: TRBV5-1
clone size: few
D gene: -
J gene: TRBJ1-4

CDR3 DNA: TGTGCCAGCAGGGAGGGACGGTCGAACACCGGGGAGCTGTTTTTT
CDR3 protein: CASREGRSNTGELFF
V gene: TRBV2
clone size: -
D gene: -
J gene: TRBJ2-2

CDR3 DNA: TGTGCCAGCACCCTCCCGACGGCAACTAATGAAAAACTGTTTTTT
CDR3 protein: CASTLPTATNEKLFF
V gene: TRBV7-2
clone size: -
D gene: -
J gene: TRBJ1-4

CDR3 DNA: TGTGCCAGCAGCCCAGGGACTGGGGCGAGGGTCTACGAGCAGTACTTC
CDR3 protein: CASSPGTGARVYEQYF
V gene: TRBV11-2
clone size: -
D gene: -
J gene: TRBJ2-7

CDR3 DNA: TGTGCCAGCAGCTTGCCTGGAGAGACCCAGTACTTC
CDR3 protein: CASSLPGETQYF
V gene: TRBV5-6
clone size: -
D gene: -
J gene: TRBJ2-5

CDR3 DNA: TGTGCCAGCAGCTCACCGGGCCGGCCTGGGGCGAACACTGAAGCTTTCTTT
CDR3 protein: CASSSPGRPGANTEAFF
V gene: TRBV5-4
clone size: medium-sized
D gene: -
J gene: TRBJ1-1

CDR3 DNA: TGCGCCAGCAGCTTGAAACCGAGCTTCTCTGGAAACACCATATATTTT
CDR3 protein: CASSLKPSFSGNTIYF
V gene: TRBV5-1
clone size: -
D gene: -
J gene: TRBJ1-3

CDR3 DNA: TGCGCCAGCAGCTCCGGGACTAGCGGGACGGACGGGGAGCTGTTTTTT
CDR3 protein: CASSSGTSGTDGELFF
V gene: TRBV5-1
clone size: -
D gene: TRBD2
J gene: TRBJ2-2

CDR3 DNA: TGTGCCAGCAGCCCGGGACAGGGGACCTATGGCTACACCTTC
CDR3 protein: CASSPGQGTYGYTF
V gene: TRBV6-4
clone size: -
D gene: TRBD1
J gene: TRBJ1-2

CDR3 DNA: TGTGCCAGTAGTATAGTAGGCCAAGAGACCCAGTACTTC
CDR3 protein: CASSIVGQETQYF
V gene: TRBV19
clone size: -
D gene: -
J gene: TRBJ2-5

CDR3 DNA: TGTGCCAGCAGCTCCGGGAATCATAATTCACCCCTCCACTTT
CDR3 protein: CASSSGNHNSPLHF
V gene: TRBV11-2
clone size: -
D gene: -
J gene: TRBJ1-6

CDR3 DNA: TGTGCCAGCAGTTACTCCCACACTGAAGCTTTCTTT
CDR3 protein: CASSYSHTEAFF
V gene: TRBV6-6
clone size: few
D gene: -
J gene: TRBJ1-1

CDR3 DNA: TGTGCCAGCAGCCTACGACTAGCGGGAGGGACAGATACGCAGTATTTT
CDR3 protein: CASSLRLAGGTDTQYF
V gene: TRBV7-2
clone size: -
D gene: TRBD2
J gene: TRBJ2-3

CDR3 DNA: TGTGCCAGCAGCAAAGTTAACAGTCGCGCCTACGAGCAGTACTTC
CDR3 protein: CASSKVNSRAYEQYF
V gene: TRBV21-1
clone size: -
D gene: -
J gene: TRBJ2-7

CDR3 DNA: TGTGCCAGCAGGGACAGTCCCACAGATACGCAGTATTTT
CDR3 protein: CASRDSPTDTQYF
V gene: TRBV27
clone size: -
D gene: -
J gene: TRBJ2-3

CDR3 DNA: TGTGCCATCAGTGAGTCGAGACTAGCGGGAGAGAGGGTTTTCTACGAGCAGTACTTC
CDR3 protein: CAISESRLAGERVFYEQYF
V gene: TRBV10-3
clone size: -
D gene: TRBD2
J gene: TRBJ2-7

CDR3 DNA: TGTGCCACCAAGCCTCTAGCCAAAAACATTCAGTACTTC
CDR3 protein: CATKPLAKNIQYF
V gene: TRBV6-1
clone size: -
D gene: -
J gene: TRBJ2-4

CDR3 DNA: TGCGCCAGCAGCACCGCGACAGGGGGCATTACCTACAATGAGCAGTTCTTC
CDR3 protein: CASSTATGGITYNEQFF
V gene: TRBV5-1
clone size: -
D gene: TRBD1
J gene: TRBJ2-1

CDR3 DNA: TGTGCCAGCAGTTACGGGACAGTCAATCAGCCCCAGCATTTT
CDR3 protein: CASSYGTVNQPQHF
V gene: TRBV6-6
clone size: -
D gene: TRBD1
J gene: TRBJ1-5

CDR3 DNA: TGTGCCAGCAGCCACTCTCAGGGCTATGGCTACACCTTC
CDR3 protein: CASSHSQGYGYTF
V gene: TRBV11-2
clone size: -
D gene: -
J gene: TRBJ1-2

CDR3 DNA: TGTGCCAGCAGGAAGACTACGGCTAACTATGGCTACACCTTC
CDR3 protein: CASRKTTANYGYTF
V gene: TRBV28
clone size: few
D gene: -
J gene: TRBJ1-2

CDR3 DNA: TGTGCCATTCTTAAGGTATGGAGTGCCTATGGCTACACCTTC
CDR3 protein: CAILKVWSAYGYTF
V gene: TRBV19
clone size: once
D gene: -
J gene: TRBJ1-2

CDR3 DNA: TGTGCCAGCAGTTTCCACTACGAGCAGTACTTC
CDR3 protein: CASSFHYEQYF
V gene: TRBV6-5
clone size: -
D gene: -
J gene: TRBJ2-7

CDR3 DNA: TGTGCCAGCAGCTTGACCGGGACTAGCGGGACGGAGACCCAGTACTTC
CDR3 protein: CASSLTGTSGTETQYF
V gene: TRBV13
clone size: -
D gene: TRBD2
J gene: TRBJ2-5

CDR3 DNA: TGTGCCAGCAGTGTAGCGAGGCTAGCGGGAGCGGGGCAGTACTTC
CDR3 protein: CASSVARLAGAGQYF
V gene: TRBV28
clone size: once
D gene: TRBD2
J gene: TRBJ2-7

CDR3 DNA: TGTGCCAGCAGCTTGGTACGGGCAGGGCCTAATGAAAAACTGTTTTTT
CDR3 protein: CASSLVRAGPNEKLFF
V gene: TRBV5-5
clone size: -
D gene: -
J gene: TRBJ1-4

CDR3 DNA: TGTGCCAGCAGCTCCCCAGCGGGAGGGCCTTACGAGCAGTACTTC
CDR3 protein: CASSSPAGGPYEQYF
V gene: TRBV28
clone size: -
D gene: TRBD2
J gene: TRBJ2-7

CDR3 DNA: TGTGCCATCAACAGACCGGGACAGGGGAAGGCCGGAGGACTAGCGGCTAGCACAGATACGCAGTATTTT
CDR3 protein: CAINRPGQGKAGGLAASTDTQYF
V gene: TRBV10-3
clone size: -
D gene: -
J gene: TRBJ2-3

CDR3 DNA: TGTGCCAGCAGCCCCGTGGGGGGAGGCACCGGGGAGCTGTTTTTT
CDR3 protein: CASSPVGGGTGELFF
V gene: TRBV7-8
clone size: -
D gene: -
J gene: TRBJ2-2

CDR3 DNA: TGTGCCAGCAAGACAGAGCAATATGGCTACACCTTC
CDR3 protein: CASKTEQYGYTF
V gene: TRBV27
clone size: -
D gene: -
J gene: TRBJ1-2

CDR3 DNA: TGCGCCAGCAGCGTTGGGGGGACAACTAGCACAGATACGCAGTATTTT
CDR3 protein: CASSVGGTTSTDTQYF
V gene: TRBV5-1
clone size: -
D gene: -
J gene: TRBJ2-3

CDR3 DNA: TGTGCCAGCAGCCAGGCCGCTAGCGGAGGGGTCGCCGGGGAGCTGTTTTTT
CDR3 protein: CASSQAASGGVAGELFF
V gene: TRBV9
clone size: -
D gene: TRBD2
J gene: TRBJ2-2

CDR3 DNA: TGCGCCAGCAGAATAGAGGCAGGGACTGAAGCTTTCTTT
CDR3 protein: CASRIEAGTEAFF
V gene: TRBV5-1
clone size: -
D gene: -
J gene: TRBJ1-1

CDR3 DNA: TGTGCCAGCAGCCAGCAGGGGGCAATGAATTCACCCCTCCACTTT
CDR3 protein: CASSQQGAMNSPLHF
V gene: TRBV7-2
clone size: -
D gene: TRBD1
J gene: TRBJ1-6

CDR3 DNA: TGCGCCAGCAGCCCACGGAACCCCAGCCGCGAGACCCAGTACTTC
CDR3 protein: CASSPRNPSRETQYF
V gene: TRBV4-3
clone size: -
D gene: -
J gene: TRBJ2-5

CDR3 DNA: TGTGCCAGCAGTGAAAATATAGCGGGAGGCTACTCCTACGAGCAGTACTTC
CDR3 protein: CASSENIAGGYSYEQYF
V gene: TRBV6-1
clone size: -
D gene: TRBD2
J gene: TRBJ2-7

CDR3 DNA: TGTGCCAGCAGCTTGGACCTAGCGGGAGTCGAGCAGTACTTC
CDR3 protein: CASSLDLAGVEQYF
V gene: TRBV5-6
clone size: -
D gene: TRBD2
J gene: TRBJ2-7

CDR3 DNA: TGTGCCAGCAGGGTACAGGGGACCGGGGAGCTGTTTTTT
CDR3 protein: CASRVQGTGELFF
V gene: TRBV2
clone size: -
D gene: TRBD1
J gene: TRBJ2-2

CDR3 DNA: TGTGCCAGCAGCTTAGACGGGACTAGCGGGGGCGCCGGGGAGCTGTTTTTT
CDR3 protein: CASSLDGTSGGAGELFF
V gene: TRBV7-2
clone size: once
D gene: TRBD2
J gene: TRBJ2-2

CDR3 DNA: TGTGCCAGCAGCTTGGACTTAGGGGGCGGCTACGAGCAGTACTTC
CDR3 protein: CASSLDLGGGYEQYF
V gene: TRBV5-4
clone size: once
D gene: TRBD1
J gene: TRBJ2-7

CDR3 DNA: TGTGCCAGCAGTTCCAGACGAACTGAAGCTTTCTTT
CDR3 protein: CASSSRRTEAFF
V gene: TRBV6-1
clone size: -
D gene: -
J gene: TRBJ1-1

CDR3 DNA: TGTGCCAGCAGCCAAGTAATAACAGGGACCCTCCACTTT
CDR3 protein: CASSQVITGTLHF
V gene: TRBV14
clone size: -
D gene: -
J gene: TRBJ1-6

CDR3 DNA: TGTGCCTGGAGTGTCTCGGATTACACTGAAGCTTTCTTT
CDR3 protein: CAWSVSDYTEAFF
V gene: TRBV30
clone size: -
D gene: -
J gene: TRBJ1-1

CDR3 DNA: TGTGCCAGCAGCGAACAGGGGGCTGGGGCCAACGTCCTGACTTTC
CDR3 protein: CASSEQGAGANVLTF
V gene: TRBV9
clone size: once
D gene: TRBD1
J gene: TRBJ2-6